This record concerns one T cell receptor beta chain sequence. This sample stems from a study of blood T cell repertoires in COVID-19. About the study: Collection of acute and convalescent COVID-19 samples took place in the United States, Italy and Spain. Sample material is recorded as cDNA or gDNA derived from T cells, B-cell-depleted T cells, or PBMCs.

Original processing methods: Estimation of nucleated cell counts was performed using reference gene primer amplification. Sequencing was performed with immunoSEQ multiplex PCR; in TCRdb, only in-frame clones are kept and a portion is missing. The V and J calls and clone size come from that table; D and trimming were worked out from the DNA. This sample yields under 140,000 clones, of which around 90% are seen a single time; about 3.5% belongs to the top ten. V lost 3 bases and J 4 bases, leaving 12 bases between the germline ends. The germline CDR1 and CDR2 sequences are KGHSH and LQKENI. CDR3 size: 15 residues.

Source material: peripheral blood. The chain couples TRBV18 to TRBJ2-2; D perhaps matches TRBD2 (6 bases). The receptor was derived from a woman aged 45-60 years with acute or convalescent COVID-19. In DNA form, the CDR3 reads TGTGCCAGCTCACCTTCGGGAGTTCGCACCGGGGAGCTGTTTTTT. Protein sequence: CASSPSGVRTGELFF.